Ten or more counts support the clone carrying this T cell receptor (beta chain). Its antigen is still unknown. This entry comes from a study of T cells after yellow fever vaccination. Study-level background: The authors prepared low-cell-number fractions using SMART-Seq v4 Ultra Low Input. Study-wide results and caveats: There was a small share of clonotypes that showed up in both the CD4 and CD8 compartments. It was the secondary response that reached its peak faster, day 5 versus 15, but it was weaker.

Trimming removed 4 bases from V and 7 bases from J; junction bases left unmatched: 5. Per germline, CDR1 MGHRA and CDR2 YSYEKL. The CDR3 extends over 15 amino acids. TCRdb analysed the 5' RACE reads with MiXCR anew, one entry per CDR3 protein. This sample carries roughly 62,000 distinct CDR3 sequences, more than 5.5% of them seen once, and the ten largest clones take roughly 40%. The sequence came from a man younger than 35 who received the YFV17D yellow fever vaccine. The rearrangement links TRBV4-1 to TRBJ1-6; 9 bases align to TRBD1. The sequenced sample was CD8+ T cells sorted from PBMCs, obtained on the day of the first yellow fever vaccination. The CDR3 region has the DNA TGCGCCAGCAGCCTTGGACAGGGGAGAAATTCACCCCTCCACTTT. Its protein is CASSLGQGRNSPLHF.